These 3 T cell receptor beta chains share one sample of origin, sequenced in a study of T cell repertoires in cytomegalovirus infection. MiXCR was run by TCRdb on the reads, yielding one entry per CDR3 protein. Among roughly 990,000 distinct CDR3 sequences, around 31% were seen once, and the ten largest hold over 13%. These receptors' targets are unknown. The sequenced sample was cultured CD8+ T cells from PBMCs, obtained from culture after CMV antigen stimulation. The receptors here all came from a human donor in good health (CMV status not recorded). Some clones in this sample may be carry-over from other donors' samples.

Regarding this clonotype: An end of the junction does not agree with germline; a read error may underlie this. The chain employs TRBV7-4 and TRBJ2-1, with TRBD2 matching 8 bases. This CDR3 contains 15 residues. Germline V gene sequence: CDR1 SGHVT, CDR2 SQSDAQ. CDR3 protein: CANSLVAGPHNEQFF. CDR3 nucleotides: TGTGCCAACAGCTTAGTAGCGGGGCCACACAATGAGCAGTTCTTC.

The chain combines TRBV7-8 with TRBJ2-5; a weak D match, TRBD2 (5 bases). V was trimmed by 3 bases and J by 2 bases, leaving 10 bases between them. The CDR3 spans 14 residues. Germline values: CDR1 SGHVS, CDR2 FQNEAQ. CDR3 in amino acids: CASSFRGIQETQYF. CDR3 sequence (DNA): TGTGCCAGCAGCTTTCGGGGAATACAAGAGACCCAGTACTTC.

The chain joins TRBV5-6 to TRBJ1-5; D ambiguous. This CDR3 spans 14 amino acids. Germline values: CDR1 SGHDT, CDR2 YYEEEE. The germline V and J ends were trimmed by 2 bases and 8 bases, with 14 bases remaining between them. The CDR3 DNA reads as TGTGCCAGCAGCTTTCGGCAAGGAATGGAGCCCCAGCATTTT. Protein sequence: CASSFRQGMEPQHF.